These T cell receptor beta chains were read from a single sample in a study of T cell responses to AZD1222 COVID-19 vaccine. Produced via immunoSEQ multiplex PCR; TCRdb's table is partial and in-frame only. Among more than 150,000 clones listed, 85% to 95% were seen once. The sequences come from peripheral blood, collected 28 days after the second AZD1222 dose. The receptors here all came from an adult who received the AZD1222 COVID-19 vaccine. The CDR3 runs from the conserved cysteine through the conserved F or W. The order of the fields is V gene, clone size, D gene, J gene, CDR3 protein, CDR3 DNA. The D gene is left open where the match is weak. Rows may omit the clone size; those that give it use once, few, many or a size class.

v_gene: TRBV11-2
abundance: -
d_gene: -
j_gene: TRBJ2-7
CDR3aa: CASSLGGFDYGQYF
CDR3nt: TGTGCCAGCAGCTTAGGAGGGTTCGACTACGGGCAGTACTTC

v_gene: TRBV2
abundance: few
d_gene: -
j_gene: TRBJ1-1
CDR3aa: CASSEADSNTEAFF
CDR3nt: TGTGCCAGCAGTGAAGCCGACAGTAACACTGAAGCTTTCTTT

v_gene: TRBV6-5
abundance: -
d_gene: TRBD1
j_gene: TRBJ1-4
CDR3aa: CASRAGTATNEKLFF
CDR3nt: TGTGCCAGCAGAGCCGGGACAGCAACTAATGAAAAACTGTTTTTT

v_gene: TRBV28
abundance: -
d_gene: -
j_gene: TRBJ2-7
CDR3aa: CASIDRASSSYEQYF
CDR3nt: TGTGCCAGCATTGACCGGGCCTCCAGCTCCTACGAGCAGTACTTC

v_gene: TRBV5-1
abundance: -
d_gene: TRBD2
j_gene: TRBJ2-1
CDR3aa: CASSLAGGGAYNEQFF
CDR3nt: TGCGCCAGCAGCTTGGCGGGCGGGGGGGCCTACAATGAGCAGTTCTTC

v_gene: TRBV18
abundance: -
d_gene: -
j_gene: TRBJ1-5
CDR3aa: CASSPGASGNQPQHF
CDR3nt: TGTGCCAGCTCACCAGGGGCCTCAGGCAATCAGCCCCAGCATTTT

v_gene: TRBV27
abundance: -
d_gene: -
j_gene: TRBJ1-1
CDR3aa: CASRKFQYEGSTEAFF
CDR3nt: TGTGCCAGCCGAAAATTCCAGTACGAGGGTTCCACTGAAGCTTTCTTT

v_gene: TRBV19
abundance: -
d_gene: -
j_gene: TRBJ2-3
CDR3aa: CASSTRGATDTQYF
CDR3nt: TGTGCCAGTAGTACTCGGGGAGCGACAGATACGCAGTATTTT

v_gene: TRBV7-2
abundance: -
d_gene: -
j_gene: TRBJ1-1
CDR3aa: CASIRPTENTEAFF
CDR3nt: TGTGCCAGCATCCGGCCCACTGAGAACACTGAAGCTTTCTTT

v_gene: TRBV29-1
abundance: -
d_gene: -
j_gene: TRBJ2-7
CDR3aa: CSVWDRPGLAYEQYF
CDR3nt: TGCAGCGTCTGGGACAGACCGGGACTAGCCTACGAGCAGTACTTC

v_gene: TRBV20-1
abundance: -
d_gene: -
j_gene: TRBJ2-3
CDR3aa: CSASGGLGEVITDTQYF
CDR3nt: TGCAGTGCTAGTGGGGGTTTAGGAGAGGTTATCACAGATACGCAGTATTTT

v_gene: TRBV11-3
abundance: few
d_gene: TRBD1
j_gene: TRBJ2-7
CDR3aa: CASSHGQGYGMGSYEQYF
CDR3nt: TGTGCCAGCAGCCATGGACAGGGGTATGGCATGGGTTCCTACGAGCAGTACTTC

v_gene: TRBV7-9
abundance: once
d_gene: -
j_gene: TRBJ2-7
CDR3aa: CASSPSGDYEQYF
CDR3nt: TGTGCCAGCAGCCCCTCTGGGGACTACGAGCAGTACTTC

v_gene: TRBV2
abundance: -
d_gene: -
j_gene: TRBJ1-2
CDR3aa: CASGQSPNYGYTF
CDR3nt: TGTGCCAGCGGGCAGAGCCCTAACTATGGCTACACCTTC

v_gene: TRBV6-6
abundance: -
d_gene: -
j_gene: TRBJ1-3
CDR3aa: CASSYPTDSGNTIYF
CDR3nt: TGTGCCAGCAGTTACCCCACCGACTCTGGAAACACCATATATTTT

v_gene: TRBV4-1
abundance: -
d_gene: -
j_gene: TRBJ1-5
CDR3aa: CASRSTGNSNQPQHF
CDR3nt: TGCGCCAGCAGATCCACAGGGAATAGCAATCAGCCCCAGCATTTT

v_gene: TRBV3-1/TRBV3-2
abundance: few
d_gene: -
j_gene: TRBJ2-1
CDR3aa: CASSPFGDLYEQFF
CDR3nt: TGTGCCAGCAGCCCCTTCGGTGATTTGTATGAGCAGTTCTTC

v_gene: TRBV13
abundance: -
d_gene: -
j_gene: TRBJ2-2
CDR3aa: CASIIDTGELFF
CDR3nt: TGTGCCAGCATCATAGACACCGGGGAGCTGTTTTTT

v_gene: TRBV7-9
abundance: -
d_gene: -
j_gene: TRBJ1-3
CDR3aa: CASSPLGVTVGNTIYF
CDR3nt: TGTGCCAGCAGCCCATTAGGGGTCACTGTTGGAAACACCATATATTTT

v_gene: TRBV6-6
abundance: -
d_gene: -
j_gene: TRBJ2-1
CDR3aa: CASINRAYYNEQFF
CDR3nt: TGTGCCAGCATAAACCGGGCGTACTACAATGAGCAGTTCTTC

v_gene: TRBV27
abundance: -
d_gene: TRBD2
j_gene: TRBJ2-1
CDR3aa: CASSLLAGDSYNEQFF
CDR3nt: TGTGCCAGCAGTCTCCTGGCGGGAGACTCCTACAATGAGCAGTTCTTC

v_gene: TRBV28
abundance: -
d_gene: -
j_gene: TRBJ2-7
CDR3aa: CASSFQDNYLQYF
CDR3nt: TGTGCCAGCAGTTTCCAAGACAATTACCTGCAGTACTTC

v_gene: TRBV19
abundance: -
d_gene: -
j_gene: TRBJ1-1
CDR3aa: CASSPGGGVTEAFF
CDR3nt: TGTGCCAGTAGTCCCGGGGGAGGGGTCACTGAAGCTTTCTTT

v_gene: TRBV7-3
abundance: few
d_gene: -
j_gene: TRBJ1-5
CDR3aa: CASSLNRDQPQHF
CDR3nt: TGTGCCAGCAGCTTGAACAGGGACCAGCCCCAGCATTTT

v_gene: TRBV9
abundance: -
d_gene: -
j_gene: TRBJ2-3
CDR3aa: CASSFFSALDTQYF
CDR3nt: TGTGCCAGCAGCTTTTTCTCCGCCCTAGATACGCAGTATTTT

v_gene: TRBV5-1
abundance: -
d_gene: -
j_gene: TRBJ2-7
CDR3aa: CASSLHFSYEQYF
CDR3nt: TGCGCCAGCAGCCTACACTTCTCCTACGAGCAGTACTTC

v_gene: TRBV7-9
abundance: -
d_gene: -
j_gene: TRBJ2-4
CDR3aa: CASSPPTGRNVKNIQYF
CDR3nt: TGTGCCAGCAGCCCACCTACAGGGAGGAACGTCAAAAACATTCAGTACTTC

v_gene: TRBV27
abundance: -
d_gene: -
j_gene: TRBJ1-5
CDR3aa: CASSLFSGPNQPQHF
CDR3nt: TGTGCCAGCAGTTTATTTTCAGGGCCCAATCAGCCCCAGCATTTT

v_gene: TRBV2
abundance: -
d_gene: TRBD1
j_gene: TRBJ1-1
CDR3aa: CASSETGRAFF
CDR3nt: TGTGCCAGCAGTGAGACAGGGCGGGCTTTCTTT

v_gene: TRBV14
abundance: -
d_gene: -
j_gene: TRBJ1-3
CDR3aa: CASSHISLAGNTIYF
CDR3nt: TGTGCCAGCAGCCATATTAGCCTAGCAGGAAACACCATATATTTT

v_gene: TRBV30
abundance: -
d_gene: -
j_gene: TRBJ1-6
CDR3aa: CAWGPSYNSPLHF
CDR3nt: TGTGCCTGGGGGCCCTCCTATAATTCACCCCTCCACTTT

v_gene: TRBV27
abundance: -
d_gene: TRBD1
j_gene: TRBJ1-6
CDR3aa: CASSSRTGIWSPLHF
CDR3nt: TGTGCCAGCAGTTCCCGGACAGGGATTTGGTCCCCCCTCCACTTT

v_gene: TRBV6-1
abundance: many
d_gene: TRBD2
j_gene: TRBJ2-1
CDR3aa: CASSEKTSGYNEQFF
CDR3nt: TGTGCCAGCAGTGAAAAAACTAGCGGATACAATGAGCAGTTCTTC

v_gene: TRBV7-6
abundance: -
d_gene: -
j_gene: TRBJ1-3
CDR3aa: CASSFNSGNTIYF
CDR3nt: TGTGCCAGCAGCTTCAACTCTGGAAACACCATATATTTT

v_gene: TRBV7-2
abundance: -
d_gene: -
j_gene: TRBJ2-1
CDR3aa: CASSREVGEQFF
CDR3nt: TGTGCCAGCAGCCGGGAAGTCGGTGAGCAGTTCTTC